Given below is one TCR beta chain in context. Its antigen is not identified. The assay was immunoSEQ multiplex PCR, and TCRdb's table has in-frame clones only and misses some. The sample has approximately 110,000 clones, about 85% seen once. These data are taken from a study of T cell responses to AZD1222 COVID-19 vaccine. Points from the study as a whole: The donors showed a predominance of white British ancestry and of females, with possible underestimation of clonal diversity. Vaccine-associated CD4 TCRs ranged over spike, dominating at 160-218 and 743-854.

This clonotype was sampled from an adult who received the AZD1222 COVID-19 vaccine. The sample here was peripheral blood, taken 28 days after the second AZD1222 dose.

CDR3 DNA: TGTGCCAGCAGCCCAGAGGAGGGACCAAGATTTCAAGAGACCCAGTACTTC. Protein product: CASSPEEGPRFQETQYF. The chain links TRBV11-2 to TRBJ2-5, with TRBD2 as a possible D gene (6 bases). Germline V lookup: CDR1 SGHAT, CDR2 FQNNGV. This CDR3 has 17 residues. V lost 5 bases and J lost 2, with 21 bases in between.